This T cell receptor beta chain stems from a study of blood T cell repertoires in COVID-19. In the study overall: T cells, B-cell-depleted T cells, or PBMCs supplied cDNA or gDNA.

The assay was immunoSEQ multiplex PCR, and TCRdb's table has in-frame clones only and misses some. Of some 130,000 clones listed, 90% are singletons. Input material: peripheral blood. The clonotype was recovered from a man between 45 and 60 years old with active COVID-19.

The CDR3, as DNA: TGTGCCAGCAGCTTAGCCCTCCAGGGCCCCTACAATGAGCAGTTCTTC. It yields the protein CASSLALQGPYNEQFF. The chain uses TRBV7-9 and TRBJ2-1, with D possibly TRBD1 on 5 matching bases. From germline, CDR1 is SEHNR and CDR2 FQNEAQ (reference sequence). The V gene lost 0 bases and the J gene lost 2 bases, with 11 bases spanning the gap. This CDR3 region has 16 residues.